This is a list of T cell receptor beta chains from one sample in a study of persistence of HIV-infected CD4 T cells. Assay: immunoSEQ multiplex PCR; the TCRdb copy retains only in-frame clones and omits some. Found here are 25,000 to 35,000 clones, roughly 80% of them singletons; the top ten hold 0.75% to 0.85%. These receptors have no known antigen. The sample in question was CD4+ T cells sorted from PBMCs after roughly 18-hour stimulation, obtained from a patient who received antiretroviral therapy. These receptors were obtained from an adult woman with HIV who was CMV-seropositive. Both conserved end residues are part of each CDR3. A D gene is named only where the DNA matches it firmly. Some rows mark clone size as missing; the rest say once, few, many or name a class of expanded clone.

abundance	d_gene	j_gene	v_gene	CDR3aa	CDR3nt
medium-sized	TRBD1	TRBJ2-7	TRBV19	CASSSNRGSYEQYF	TGTGCCAGTAGTTCAAACAGGGGATCCTACGAGCAGTACTTC
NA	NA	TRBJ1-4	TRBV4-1	CASSSRVGANEKLFF	TGCGCCAGCAGCTCTCGGGTCGGGGCTAATGAAAAACTGTTTTTT
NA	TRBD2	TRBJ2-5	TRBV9	CASSMGLAGGPKQETQYF	TGTGCCAGCAGCATGGGACTAGCGGGGGGGCCGAAGCAAGAGACCCAGTACTTC
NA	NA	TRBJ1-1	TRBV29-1	CSGADIRVRTEAFF	TGCAGCGGGGCGGATATAAGGGTTCGCACTGAAGCTTTCTTT
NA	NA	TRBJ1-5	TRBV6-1	CASSEGGNDQPQHF	TGTGCCAGCAGTGAAGGAGGGAATGATCAGCCCCAGCATTTT
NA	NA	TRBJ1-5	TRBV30	CAWSVQGEQPQHF	TGTGCCTGGAGTGTACAGGGTGAACAGCCCCAGCATTTT
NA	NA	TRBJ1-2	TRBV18	CASSPQQGHYGYTF	TGTGCCAGCTCACCACAACAGGGCCACTATGGCTACACCTTC
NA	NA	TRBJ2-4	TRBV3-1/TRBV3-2	CASSQDPGELEPGSTKNIQYF	TGTGCCAGCAGCCAAGACCCTGGAGAGTTGGAGCCAGGTTCTACCAAAAACATTCAGTACTTC
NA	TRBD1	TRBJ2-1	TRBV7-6	CASSQDRVGEQFF	TGTGCCAGCAGCCAAGACAGGGTCGGCGAGCAGTTCTTC
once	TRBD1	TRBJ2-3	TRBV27	CASSPLPGTGGAVHKYF	TGTGCCAGCAGTCCCCTCCCCGGGACAGGGGGCGCGGTCCATAAGTATTTT
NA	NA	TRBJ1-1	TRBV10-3	CAISGYAGEAFF	TGTGCCATCAGTGGCTATGCAGGGGAAGCTTTCTTT
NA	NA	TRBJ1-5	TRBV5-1	CASSLGSNQPQHF	TGCGCCAGCAGCTTGGGTAGCAATCAGCCCCAGCATTTT
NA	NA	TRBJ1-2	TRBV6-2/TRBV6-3	CASSRLNRVIGYTF	TGTGCCAGCAGTCGCTTAAACAGGGTAATAGGCTACACCTTC
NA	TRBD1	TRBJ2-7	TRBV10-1	CASLYYGQGVNEQYF	TGCGCCAGTCTATACTACGGACAGGGTGTGAACGAGCAGTACTTC
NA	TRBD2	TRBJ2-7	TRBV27	CASSLYGTTYEQYF	TGTGCCAGCAGTTTATATGGGACTACCTACGAGCAGTACTTC